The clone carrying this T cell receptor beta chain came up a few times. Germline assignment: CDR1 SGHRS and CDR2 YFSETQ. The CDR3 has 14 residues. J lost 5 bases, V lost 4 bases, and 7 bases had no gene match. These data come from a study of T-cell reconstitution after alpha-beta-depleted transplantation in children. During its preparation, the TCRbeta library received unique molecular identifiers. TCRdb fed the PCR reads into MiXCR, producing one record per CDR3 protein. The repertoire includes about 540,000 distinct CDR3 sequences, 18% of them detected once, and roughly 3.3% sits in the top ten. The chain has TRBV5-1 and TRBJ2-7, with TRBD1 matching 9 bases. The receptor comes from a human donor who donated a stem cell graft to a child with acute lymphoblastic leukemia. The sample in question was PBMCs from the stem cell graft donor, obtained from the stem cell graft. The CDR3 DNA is TGCGCCAGCAGCCGCCGGGACAGGGTGGACGAGCAGTACTTC. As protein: CASSRRDRVDEQYF.